This T cell receptor beta chain was retrieved from a study of breast tumors, draining lymph nodes, adjacent tissues. Samples came from axillary lymph nodes draining the breast cancer. This clonotype was seen repeatedly, ten times or more. Germline lookup yields CDR1 LNHNV and CDR2 YYDKDF (reference sequence). V was pared by 3 bases and J by 1 base, with 13 bases between. This CDR3 comprises 16 residues. TCRdb processed the multiplex PCR reads anew with MiXCR; each CDR3 protein has one entry. The sample has approximately 180,000 distinct CDR3 sequences, 30% to 35% seen once; the top ten hold about 4.1%.

This sequence joins TRBV15 and TRBJ1-5; maybe TRBD1 (6 bases). The sample consisted of axillary lymph node tissue. The receptor's source is a female donor with breast cancer. Some clones in this sample may be carry-over from other donors' samples. The chain's CDR3 is CATSREGGLSNQPQHF. The DNA for the CDR3 is TGTGCCACCAGCAGGGAGGGGGGGCTGAGCAATCAGCCCCAGCATTTT.